This T cell receptor (beta chain) is drawn from a study of blood T cell repertoires in COVID-19. The CDR3 covers 14 residues. The germline V and J ends were trimmed by 5 bases and 1 base, with 9 bases remaining between them. CDR1 is SGHTA, CDR2 FQGNSA, per germline. Some clones are missing from TCRdb's copy, which holds only in-frame ones; the method was immunoSEQ multiplex PCR. The sample holds 60,000 or so clones, over 75% seen once. The V call is TRBV7-2, the J call TRBJ1-3, with a possible D match to TRBD1 (6 bases). The receptor comes from a man aged 55 to 70 with acute or convalescent COVID-19. Sequenced sample: peripheral blood. In DNA form, the CDR3 reads TGTGCCAGCAGCAGGGGGACGTCTGGAAACACCATATATTTT. It encodes CASSRGTSGNTIYF.